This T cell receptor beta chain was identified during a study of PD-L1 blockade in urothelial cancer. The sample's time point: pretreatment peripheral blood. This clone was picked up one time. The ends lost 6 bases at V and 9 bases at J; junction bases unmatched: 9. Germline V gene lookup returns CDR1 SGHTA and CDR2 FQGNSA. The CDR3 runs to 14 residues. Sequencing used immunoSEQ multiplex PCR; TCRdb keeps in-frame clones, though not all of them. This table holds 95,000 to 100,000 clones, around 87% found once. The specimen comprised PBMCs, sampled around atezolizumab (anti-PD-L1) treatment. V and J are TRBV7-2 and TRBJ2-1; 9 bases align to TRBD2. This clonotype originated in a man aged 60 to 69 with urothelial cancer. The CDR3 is CASRLPGLAPEQFF. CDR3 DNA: TGTGCCAGCAGACTACCGGGACTAGCCCCTGAGCAGTTCTTC. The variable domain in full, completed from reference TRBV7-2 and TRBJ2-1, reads GAGVSQSPSNKVTEKGKDVELRCDPISGHTALYWYRQSLGQGLEFLIYFQGNSAPDKSGLPSDRFSAERTGGSVSTLTIQRTQQEDSAVYLCASRLPGLAPEQFFGPGTRLTVL.